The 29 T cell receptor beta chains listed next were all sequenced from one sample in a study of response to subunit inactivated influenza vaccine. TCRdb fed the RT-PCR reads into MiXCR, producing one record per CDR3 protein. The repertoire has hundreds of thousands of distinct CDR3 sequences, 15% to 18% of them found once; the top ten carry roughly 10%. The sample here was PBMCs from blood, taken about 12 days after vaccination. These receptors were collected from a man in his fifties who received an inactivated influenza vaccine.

The CDR3 bases are TGCGCCAGCAGCCAAGGCGGGACTAGAGGTCCCCCGGGGTCGTGGGATACGCAGTATTTT. It specifies CASSQGGTRGPPGSWDTQYF. The chain carries TRBV4-1 and TRBJ2-3, with 8 positions matching TRBD2. The germline V gene encodes CDR1 MGHRA and CDR2 YSYEKL. V was pared by 1 base and J by 6 bases, with 21 bases of the junction left unmatched. The CDR3 covers 20 residues.

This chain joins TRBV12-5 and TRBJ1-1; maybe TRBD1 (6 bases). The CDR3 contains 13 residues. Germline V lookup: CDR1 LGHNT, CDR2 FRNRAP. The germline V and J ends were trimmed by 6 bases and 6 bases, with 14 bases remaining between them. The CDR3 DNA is TGTGCTAGTGGGACACAGGGATTGCCTGAAGCTTTCTTT. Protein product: CASGTQGLPEAFF.

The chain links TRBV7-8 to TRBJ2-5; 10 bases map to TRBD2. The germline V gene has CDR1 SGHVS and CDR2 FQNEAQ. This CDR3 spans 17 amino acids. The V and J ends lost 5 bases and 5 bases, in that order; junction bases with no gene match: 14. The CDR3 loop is CASSLGLAGGAYETQYF. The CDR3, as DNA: TGTGCCAGCAGCCTAGGATTAGCGGGGGGCGCTTATGAGACCCAGTACTTC.

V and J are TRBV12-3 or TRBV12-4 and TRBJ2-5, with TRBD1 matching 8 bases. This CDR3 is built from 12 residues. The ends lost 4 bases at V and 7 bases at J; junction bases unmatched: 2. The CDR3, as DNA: TGTGCCAGCAGTTGGGGGACAGGGACCCAGTACTTC. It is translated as CASSWGTGTQYF.

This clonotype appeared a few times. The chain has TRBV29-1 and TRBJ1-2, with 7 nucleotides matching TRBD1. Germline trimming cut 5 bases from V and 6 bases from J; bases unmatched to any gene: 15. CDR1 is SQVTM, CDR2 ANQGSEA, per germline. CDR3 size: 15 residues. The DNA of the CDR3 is TGCAGCGTTTCAAGGATAGGACAGGACCCACATGGCTACACCTTC. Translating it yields CSVSRIGQDPHGYTF. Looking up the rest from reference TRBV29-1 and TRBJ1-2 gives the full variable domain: SAVISQKPSRDICQRGTSLTIQCQVDSQVTMMFWYRQQPGQSLTLIATANQGSEATYESGFVIDKFPISRPNLTFSTLTVSNMSPEDSSIYLCSVSRIGQDPHGYTFGSGTRLTVV.

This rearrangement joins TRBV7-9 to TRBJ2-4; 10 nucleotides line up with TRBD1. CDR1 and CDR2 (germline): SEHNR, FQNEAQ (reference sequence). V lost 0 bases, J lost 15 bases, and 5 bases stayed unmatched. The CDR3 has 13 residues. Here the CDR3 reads CASSLAGTGEVYF. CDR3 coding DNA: TGTGCCAGCAGCTTAGCAGGGACAGGGGAGGTGTACTTC.

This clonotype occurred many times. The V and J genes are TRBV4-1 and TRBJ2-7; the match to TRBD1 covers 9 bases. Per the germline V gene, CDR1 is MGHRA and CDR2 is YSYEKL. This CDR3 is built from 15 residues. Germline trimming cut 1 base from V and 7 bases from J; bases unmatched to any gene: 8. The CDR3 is CASSQAGTGLEEQYF. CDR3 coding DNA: TGCGCCAGCAGCCAAGCCGGGACAGGGCTGGAAGAGCAGTACTTC.

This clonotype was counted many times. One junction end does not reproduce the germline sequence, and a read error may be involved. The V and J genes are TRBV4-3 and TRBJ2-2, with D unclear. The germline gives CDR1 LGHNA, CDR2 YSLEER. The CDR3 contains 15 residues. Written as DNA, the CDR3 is TGTGCCAGCAGCCAAGACCCAGGGAACACCGGGGAGCTGTTTTTT. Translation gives CASSQDPGNTGELFF.

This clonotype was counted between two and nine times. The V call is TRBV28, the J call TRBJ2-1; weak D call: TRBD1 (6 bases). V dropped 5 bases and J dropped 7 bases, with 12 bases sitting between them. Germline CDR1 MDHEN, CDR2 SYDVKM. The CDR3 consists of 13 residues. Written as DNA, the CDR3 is TGTGCCAGCAGTGAGGACAGTAGAAATGAGCAGTTCTTC. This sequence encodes CASSEDSRNEQFF.

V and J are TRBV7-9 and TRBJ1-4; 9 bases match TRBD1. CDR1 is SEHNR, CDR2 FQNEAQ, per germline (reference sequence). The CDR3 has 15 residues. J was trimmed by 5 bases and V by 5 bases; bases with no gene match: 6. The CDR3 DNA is TGTGCCAGCAGCCTCCGAGGACAGGGGAATGAAAAACTGTTTTTT. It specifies CASSLRGQGNEKLFF.

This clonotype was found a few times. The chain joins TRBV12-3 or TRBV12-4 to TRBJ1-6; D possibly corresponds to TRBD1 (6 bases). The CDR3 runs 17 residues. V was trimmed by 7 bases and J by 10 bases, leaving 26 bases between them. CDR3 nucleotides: TGTGCCAGCACCATCGGCGGGGGGCGCACGGTGGGATCACCCCTCCACTTT. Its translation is CASTIGGGRTVGSPLHF.

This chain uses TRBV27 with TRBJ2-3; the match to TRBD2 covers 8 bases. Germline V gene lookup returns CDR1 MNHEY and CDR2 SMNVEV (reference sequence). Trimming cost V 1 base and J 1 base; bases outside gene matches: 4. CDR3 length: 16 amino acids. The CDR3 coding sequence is TGTGCCAGCAGTTTATTCGGACTAGCTTGCACAGATACGCAGTATTTT. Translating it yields CASSLFGLACTDTQYF.

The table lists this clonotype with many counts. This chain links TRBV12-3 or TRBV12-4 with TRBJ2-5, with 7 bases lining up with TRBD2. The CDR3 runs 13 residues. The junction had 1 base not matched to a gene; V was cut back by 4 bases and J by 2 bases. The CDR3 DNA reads TGTGCCAGCAGTTGGGGGGGGCAAGAGACCCAGTACTTC. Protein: CASSWGGQETQYF.

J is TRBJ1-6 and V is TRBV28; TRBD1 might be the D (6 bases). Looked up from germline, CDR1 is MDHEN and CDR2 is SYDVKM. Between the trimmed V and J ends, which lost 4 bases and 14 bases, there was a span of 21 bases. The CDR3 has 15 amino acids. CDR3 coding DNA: TGTGCCAGCAGTTCGTCCTCTGAACAGGGAGGCGCCCTCCACTTT. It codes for CASSSSSEQGGALHF.

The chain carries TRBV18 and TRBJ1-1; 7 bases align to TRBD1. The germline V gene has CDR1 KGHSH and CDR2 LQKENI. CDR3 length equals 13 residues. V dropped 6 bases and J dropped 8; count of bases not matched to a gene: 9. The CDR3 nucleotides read TGTGCCAGCTCCCCAGTCCGGGACAGCGAAGCTTTCTTT. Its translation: CASSPVRDSEAFF.

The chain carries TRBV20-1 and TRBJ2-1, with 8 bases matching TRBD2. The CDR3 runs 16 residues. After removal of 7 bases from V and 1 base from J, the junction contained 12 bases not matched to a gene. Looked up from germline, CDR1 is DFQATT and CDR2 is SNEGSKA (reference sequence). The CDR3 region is CSGFSGDLESYNEQFF. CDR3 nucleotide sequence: TGCAGTGGATTTAGCGGGGACCTCGAATCCTACAATGAGCAGTTCTTC.

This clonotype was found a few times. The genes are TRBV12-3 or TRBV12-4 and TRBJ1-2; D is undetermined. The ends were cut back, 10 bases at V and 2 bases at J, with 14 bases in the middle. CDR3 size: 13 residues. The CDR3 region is CAIRRAVNYGYTF. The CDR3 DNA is TGTGCCATCCGGAGAGCGGTCAACTATGGCTACACCTTC.

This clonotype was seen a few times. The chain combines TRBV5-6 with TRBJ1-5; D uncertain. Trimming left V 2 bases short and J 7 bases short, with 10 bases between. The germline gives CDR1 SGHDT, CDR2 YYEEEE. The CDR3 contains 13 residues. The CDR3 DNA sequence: TGTGCCAGCAGCTTCGGGGAGCGGCAGCCCCAGCATTTT. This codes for CASSFGERQPQHF. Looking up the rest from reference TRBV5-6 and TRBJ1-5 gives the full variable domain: DAGVTQSPTHLIKTRGQQVTLRCSPKSGHDTVSWYQQALGQGPQFIFQYYEEEERQRGNFPDRFSGHQFPNYSSELNVNALLLGDSALYLCASSFGERQPQHFGDGTRLSIL.

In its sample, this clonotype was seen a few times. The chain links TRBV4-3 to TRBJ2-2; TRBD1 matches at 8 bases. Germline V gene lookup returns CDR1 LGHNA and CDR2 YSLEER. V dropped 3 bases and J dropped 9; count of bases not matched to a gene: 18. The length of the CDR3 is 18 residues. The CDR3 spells CASSHQPFPGQEARELFF. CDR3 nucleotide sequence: TGCGCCAGCAGCCACCAACCCTTCCCGGGACAGGAGGCCCGGGAGCTGTTTTTT.

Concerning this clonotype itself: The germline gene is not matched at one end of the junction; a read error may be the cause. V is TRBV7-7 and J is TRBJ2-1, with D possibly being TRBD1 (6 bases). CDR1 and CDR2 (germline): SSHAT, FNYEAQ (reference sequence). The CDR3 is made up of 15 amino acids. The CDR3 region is CASSSNRVSYNEQFF. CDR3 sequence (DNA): TGTGCTAGCAGCTCGAACAGGGTCTCCTACAATGAGCAGTTCTTC.

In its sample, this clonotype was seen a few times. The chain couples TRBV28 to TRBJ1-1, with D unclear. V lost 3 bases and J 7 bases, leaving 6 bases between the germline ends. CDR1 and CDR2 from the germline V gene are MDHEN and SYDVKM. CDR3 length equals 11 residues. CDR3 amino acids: CASSFPDEAFF. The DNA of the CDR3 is TGTGCCAGCAGTTTTCCGGATGAAGCTTTCTTT.

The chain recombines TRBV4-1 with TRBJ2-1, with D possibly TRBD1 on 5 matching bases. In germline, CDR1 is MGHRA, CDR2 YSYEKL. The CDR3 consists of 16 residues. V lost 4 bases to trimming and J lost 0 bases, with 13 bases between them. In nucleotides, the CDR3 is TGCGCCAGCAGCCGCCGGACACAGAGCTCCTACAATGAGCAGTTCTTC. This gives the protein CASSRRTQSSYNEQFF.

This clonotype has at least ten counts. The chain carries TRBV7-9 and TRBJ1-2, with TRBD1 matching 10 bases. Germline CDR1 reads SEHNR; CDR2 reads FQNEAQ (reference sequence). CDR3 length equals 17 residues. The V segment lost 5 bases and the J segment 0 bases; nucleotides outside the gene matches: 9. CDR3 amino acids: CASSHQTGGPANYGYTF. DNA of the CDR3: TGTGCCAGCAGCCACCAGACAGGGGGCCCGGCTAACTATGGCTACACCTTC.

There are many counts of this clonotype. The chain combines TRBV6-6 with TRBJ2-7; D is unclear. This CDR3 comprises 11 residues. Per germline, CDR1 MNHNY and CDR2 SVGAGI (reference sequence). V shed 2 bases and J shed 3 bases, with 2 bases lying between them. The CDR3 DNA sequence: TGTGCCAGCAGTTACGACTACGAGCAGTACTTC. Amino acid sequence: CASSYDYEQYF.

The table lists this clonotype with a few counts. CDR3 residues: CSVGTGTNQPQHF. The CDR3 nucleotides read TGCAGCGTCGGGACAGGGACCAATCAGCCCCAGCATTTT. The rearrangement links TRBV29-1 to TRBJ1-5; 9 nucleotides line up with TRBD1. In germline, CDR1 is SQVTM, CDR2 ANQGSEA. CDR3 length equals 13 residues. V was pared by 6 bases and J by 3 bases, with 3 bases of the junction left unmatched.

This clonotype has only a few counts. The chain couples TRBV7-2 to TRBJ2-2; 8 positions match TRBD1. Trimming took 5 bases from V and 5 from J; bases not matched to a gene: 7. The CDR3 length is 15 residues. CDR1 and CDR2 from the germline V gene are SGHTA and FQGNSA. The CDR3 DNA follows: TGTGCCAGCAGCAGACGGGACAGGCTAACCGGGGAGCTGTTTTTT. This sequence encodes CASSRRDRLTGELFF.

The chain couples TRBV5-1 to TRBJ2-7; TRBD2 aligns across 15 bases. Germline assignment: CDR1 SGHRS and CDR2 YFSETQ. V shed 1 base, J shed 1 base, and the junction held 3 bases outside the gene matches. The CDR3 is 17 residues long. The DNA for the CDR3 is TGCGCCAGCAGCTTGTTCGGACTAGCGGGGGGGTCCTACGAGCAGTACTTC. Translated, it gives CASSLFGLAGGSYEQYF.

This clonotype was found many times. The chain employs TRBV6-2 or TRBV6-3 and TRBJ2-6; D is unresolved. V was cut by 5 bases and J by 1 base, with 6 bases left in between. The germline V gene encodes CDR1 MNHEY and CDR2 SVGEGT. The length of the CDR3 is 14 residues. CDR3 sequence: CASSRTSGANVLTF. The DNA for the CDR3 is TGTGCCAGCAGTCGGACGTCTGGGGCCAACGTCCTGACTTTC.

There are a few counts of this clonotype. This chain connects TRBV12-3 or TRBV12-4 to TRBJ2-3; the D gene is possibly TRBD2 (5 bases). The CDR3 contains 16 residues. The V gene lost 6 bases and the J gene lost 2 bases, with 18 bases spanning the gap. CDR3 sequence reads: CASSLGLPPITDTQYF. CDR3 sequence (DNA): TGTGCCAGCAGCCTTGGACTGCCCCCGATCACAGATACGCAGTATTTT.